These 32 T cell receptor beta chains share one sample of origin, sequenced in a study of Ad26.COV2.S vaccination and SARS-CoV-2 variants. Treatment of the sample: some 20 received Ad26.COV2.S at low or high dose, single or two shots; about five received placebo; per-sample allocation not given. Collection of the samples took place on day 63 after the first injection of vaccine or placebo. Assay: immunoSEQ multiplex PCR; the TCRdb copy retains only in-frame clones and omits some. The data show about 350,000 clones, with around 89% seen just once and around 4.5% held by the top ten. Sequenced here: peripheral blood, sampled in a trial of Ad26.COV2.S vaccine versus placebo. These receptors were obtained from a person aged 18-65 years who received the Ad26.COV2.S COVID-19 vaccine or a placebo.

The chain carries TRBV27 and TRBJ2-1; D unclear. The germline gives CDR1 MNHEY, CDR2 SMNVEV (reference sequence). The CDR3 has 12 amino acids. Trimming removed 3 bases at V and 10 bases at J, with 10 bases between. The CDR3 loop is CASSFSSAEQFF. The CDR3 DNA reads as TGTGCCAGCAGTTTTTCCAGCGCCGAGCAGTTCTTC.

The genes are TRBV3-1 (or the pseudogene TRBV3-2) and TRBJ2-1; 7 bases map to TRBD2. CDR1 is LGHDT, CDR2 YNNKEL, per germline (reference sequence). This CDR3 spans 13 amino acids. The J segment lost 10 bases and the V segment lost 0 bases, leaving 3 bases of the junction unmatched. CDR3 protein: CASSQDSAGEQFF. The CDR3 nucleotides are TGTGCCAGCAGCCAAGATTCAGCGGGAGAGCAGTTCTTC.

This CDR3 is CASSLDQNGYTF. CDR3 bases: TGTGCCAGCAGCTTGGATCAGAATGGCTACACCTTC. The chain has TRBV5-6 and TRBJ1-2; D is ambiguous. Trimming cost V 0 bases and J 6 bases, with 6 bases left between them. Per the germline V gene, CDR1 is SGHDT and CDR2 is YYEEEE. The CDR3 totals 12 residues.

There are a few counts of this clone. This sequence joins TRBV28 and TRBJ1-6, with 7 positions matching TRBD1. The trim removed 5 bases at V and 6 bases at J, leaving 1 base unmatched. Germline lookup yields CDR1 MDHEN and CDR2 SYDVKM. The CDR3 sequence is 13 residues long. CDR3 nucleotides: TGTGCCAGCAGTGGGACAGTTAATTCACCCCTCCACTTT. It is translated as CASSGTVNSPLHF.

The genes are TRBV4-1 and TRBJ2-1, with TRBD1 matching over 11 bases. Germline V gene sequence: CDR1 MGHRA, CDR2 YSYEKL. The trim removed 0 bases at V and 8 bases at J, leaving 9 bases unmatched. The CDR3 is 17 amino acids. CDR3 in DNA: TGCGCCAGCAGCCAAGATGTAGGACAGGGGGCGTCCGATGAGCAGTTCTTC. It yields the protein CASSQDVGQGASDEQFF.

The V gene is TRBV27, the J gene TRBJ1-2, with 11 bases fitting TRBD1. From germline, CDR1 is MNHEY and CDR2 SMNVEV (reference sequence). The CDR3 covers 15 residues. Trimming removed 5 bases from V and 4 bases from J; junction bases left unmatched: 6. CDR3 nucleotides: TGTGCCAGCAGTACCGGACAGGGGGCAAGCTATGGCTACACCTTC. Its translation is CASSTGQGASYGYTF.

This clone has more than one count but fewer than ten. The J gene is TRBJ2-7, the V gene TRBV6-5; 9 bases fit TRBD2. V lost 6 bases, J lost 3 bases, and 9 bases stayed unmatched. The CDR3 totals 15 residues. CDR1 MNHEY and CDR2 SVGAGI come from the germline V gene. CDR3 DNA: TGTGCCAGCAGGACGCTAGCGGGGTCCCTCTACGAGCAGTACTTC. It is translated as CASRTLAGSLYEQYF.

This clone is a singleton in its sample. The V and J genes are TRBV9 and TRBJ2-7; 8 bases match TRBD2. Losses at the gene ends were 3 bases for V and 7 bases for J; bases not matched to a gene: 6. CDR1 is SGDLS, CDR2 YYNGEE, per germline. This CDR3 is 13 amino acids long. DNA for the CDR3: TGTGCCAGCAGCGCAGCGGGAGCTGGAGAGCAGTACTTC. Protein sequence: CASSAAGAGEQYF.

This clone has only one observation. V and J are TRBV7-2 and TRBJ2-1, with TRBD2 matching over 13 bases. Trimming cost V 5 bases and J 2 bases; bases outside gene matches: 3. CDR3 length: 16 amino acids. The germline V gene encodes CDR1 SGHTA and CDR2 FQGNSA. CDR3 bases: TGTGCCAGCAGCGTTACTAGCGGGGGGGCCTACAATGAGCAGTTCTTC. Its protein is CASSVTSGGAYNEQFF.

The rearrangement links TRBV30 to TRBJ2-1, with a possible D match to TRBD2 (5 bases). CDR1 is GTSNPN and CDR2 is SVGIG in the germline V gene (reference sequence). V lost 0 bases and J 9 bases, leaving 9 bases between the germline ends. This CDR3 is built from 12 residues. CDR3 DNA: TGTGCCTGGAGTGTACCGGGAAGTGAGCAGTTCTTC. It is translated as CAWSVPGSEQFF.

A single count supports this clone. The V and J genes are TRBV11-2 and TRBJ2-7; D uncertain. Trimming left V 0 bases short and J 3 bases short, with 12 bases between. This CDR3 has 15 residues. The germline V gene encodes CDR1 SGHAT and CDR2 FQNNGV. The CDR3: CASSLDEPYFYEQYF. In DNA form, the CDR3 reads TGTGCCAGCAGCTTAGATGAACCTTATTTCTACGAGCAGTACTTC.

This clone was seen a single time. The genes are TRBV7-9 and TRBJ2-5; no firm D call. V lost 2 bases to trimming and J lost 1 base, with 8 bases between them. The length of the CDR3 is 14 residues. Germline CDR1 is SEHNR and CDR2 is FQNEAQ (reference sequence). The CDR3 sequence: CASSLKGSQETQYF. In DNA form, the CDR3 reads TGTGCCAGCAGCTTAAAGGGCAGCCAAGAGACCCAGTACTTC.

Concerning this clone: One end of the junction varies from germline; a read error may be responsible. J is TRBJ2-6 and V is TRBV4-3; TRBD1 is a possible D gene (5 bases). This CDR3 has 14 residues. Germline loops: CDR1 LGHNA, CDR2 YSLEER. The CDR3 region is CASSQSHGADVLTF. CDR3 in DNA: TGCGCCAGCAGCCAAAGTCATGGGGCCGACGTCCTGACTTTC.

The J gene is TRBJ2-7, the V gene TRBV4-2; no definite D call. The CDR3 consists of 14 residues. Germline V gives CDR1 LGHNA, CDR2 YNFKEQ. Trimming stripped 2 bases from V and 2 bases from J, with 10 bases between. CDR3 region: CASSQLGLAYEQYF. The CDR3 coding sequence is TGTGCCAGCAGCCAACTGGGGTTAGCCTACGAGCAGTACTTC.

The chain carries TRBV5-1 and TRBJ1-1; D not resolved. Germline V gene sequence: CDR1 SGHRS, CDR2 YFSETQ. This CDR3 is 14 amino acids long. The V end lost 0 bases, the J end lost 0 bases, and 6 bases lay between the germline ends. The CDR3 nucleotides are TGCGCCAGCAGCTTGGACGACATGAACACTGAAGCTTTCTTT. Protein product: CASSLDDMNTEAFF.

The chain carries TRBV16 and TRBJ1-6; TRBD1 matches 8 bases. The CDR3 is made up of 14 amino acids. The J segment lost 7 bases and the V segment lost 8 bases, leaving 7 bases of the junction unmatched. The germline V gene has CDR1 KGHSY and CDR2 FQNENV. The CDR3 sequence: CASGRQGTNSPLHF. In nucleotides, the CDR3 is TGTGCCAGCGGTCGACAGGGGACAAATTCACCCCTCCACTTT.

Note on this clone: The same CDR3 also results from other DNA sequences found in this sample. The rearrangement links TRBV5-6 to TRBJ2-7, with D hard to call. V shed 0 bases and J shed 0 bases, with 7 bases lying between them. This CDR3 region has 14 residues. CDR1 and CDR2 (germline): SGHDT, YYEEEE. DNA for the CDR3: TGTGCCAGCAGCTTGGGTACCAGCTCCTACGAGCAGTACTTC. Translating it yields CASSLGTSSYEQYF.

This clone was recorded only once. The CDR3 sequence is CASSLNTGSYGYTF. In DNA form, the CDR3 reads TGTGCCAGCAGCCTAAATACAGGGAGCTATGGCTACACCTTC. This sequence joins TRBV12-1 and TRBJ1-2; no check of the table's D call, TRBD1, against the DNA was made. TRBV12-1 is a pseudogene locus. This CDR3 region has 14 residues.

This clone was detected only once. This chain connects TRBV11-2 to TRBJ2-3, with D unclear. V was trimmed by 1 base and J by 4 bases, leaving 3 bases between them. This CDR3 is built from 12 residues. The germline V gene encodes CDR1 SGHAT and CDR2 FQNNGV. The CDR3 reads CASSLGPDTQYF. The DNA for the CDR3 is TGTGCCAGCAGCTTAGGTCCAGATACGCAGTATTTT.

The chain uses TRBV7-3 and TRBJ2-5, with no clear D. Trimming shortened V by 3 bases and J by 5 bases, and 10 bases separated the two germline ends. The V gene's germline CDR1 is SGHTA and CDR2 FQGTGA. The CDR3 totals 13 residues. CDR3 in amino acids: CASSFSTGETQYF. In DNA, the CDR3 is TGTGCCAGCAGCTTTTCTACCGGTGAGACCCAGTACTTC. The full variable domain, with the rest looked up from reference TRBV7-3 and TRBJ2-5, is GAGVSQTPSNKVTEKGKYVELRCDPISGHTALYWYRQSLGQGPEFLIYFQGTGAADDSGLPNDRFFAVRPEGSVSTLKIQRTERGDSAVYLCASSFSTGETQYFGPGTRLLVL.

The chain uses TRBV5-1 and TRBJ1-2; 7 positions agree with TRBD1. Germline CDR1 is SGHRS and CDR2 is YFSETQ. The J segment lost 6 bases and the V segment lost 6 bases, leaving 8 bases of the junction unmatched. CDR3 length: 13 amino acids. The CDR3 reads CASNEQGSNGYTF. The DNA for the CDR3 is TGCGCCAGCAACGAACAGGGGTCGAATGGCTACACCTTC.

The chain has TRBV9 and TRBJ2-2; possible D gene TRBD2, 7 bases. The CDR3 covers 17 residues. From germline, CDR1 is SGDLS and CDR2 YYNGEE. Trimming took 3 bases from V and 1 from J, leaving 16 bases between them. The CDR3 here is CASSGGGGTLNTGELFF. The CDR3 DNA reads as TGTGCCAGCAGCGGGGGCGGGGGCACCCTGAACACCGGGGAGCTGTTTTTT.

CDR3 amino acids: CSVGPLREETQYF. The CDR3 bases are TGCAGCGTTGGGCCTCTGCGGGAAGAGACCCAGTACTTC. J is TRBJ2-5 and V is TRBV29-1; TRBD2 is a possible D gene (5 bases). The V end was cut by 4 bases, the J end by 3 bases, with 12 bases between. This CDR3 is 13 amino acids long. Per germline, CDR1 SQVTM and CDR2 ANQGSEA.

The rearrangement uses TRBV3-1 (or the pseudogene TRBV3-2) and TRBJ2-3; no firm D call. Germline CDR1 is LGHDT and CDR2 is YNNKEL (reference sequence). This CDR3 spans 17 amino acids. Trimming stripped 0 bases from V and 0 bases from J, with 13 bases between. The CDR3 DNA follows: TGTGCCAGCAGCCAAGAAAGCCAGCGCCCTAGCACAGATACGCAGTATTTT. Residues: CASSQESQRPSTDTQYF.

The V call is TRBV4-1, the J call TRBJ2-3, with 7 bases aligning to TRBD1. The V gene's germline CDR1 is MGHRA and CDR2 YSYEKL. The length of the CDR3 is 15 residues. Germline trimming cut 3 bases from V and 3 bases from J; bases unmatched to any gene: 6. CDR3 in DNA: TGCGCCAGCAGCCAGACAGGGTGGGCAACAGATACGCAGTATTTT. It is translated as CASSQTGWATDTQYF.

This clone was seen once. The V gene is TRBV19, the J gene TRBJ1-2; maybe TRBD1 (6 bases). The germline V and J ends were trimmed by 7 bases and 4 bases, with 16 bases remaining between them. The CDR3 contains 14 residues. Germline CDR1 reads LNHDA; CDR2 reads SQIVND (reference sequence). The chain's CDR3 is CASTPPTGVYGYTF. The DNA for the CDR3 is TGTGCCAGTACCCCCCCGACAGGAGTCTATGGCTACACCTTC. Full variable domain (rest looked up from reference TRBV19 and TRBJ1-2): DGGITQSPKYLFRKEGQNVTLSCEQNLNHDAMYWYRQDPGQGLRLIYYSQIVNDFQKGDIAEGYSVSREKKESFPLTVTSAQKNPTAFYLCASTPPTGVYGYTFGSGTRLTVV.

The count of this clone is one. V usage is TRBV15 and J usage is TRBJ1-5, with D unresolved. CDR3 length equals 17 residues. The V gene lost 0 bases and the J gene lost 11 bases, with 23 bases spanning the gap. Germline values: CDR1 LNHNV, CDR2 YYDKDF (reference sequence). Written as DNA, the CDR3 is TGTGCCACCAGCAGAGATTTATCGGTGTCGGGCAATGAGGCCCAGCATTTT. Translating it yields CATSRDLSVSGNEAQHF.

The rearrangement joins TRBV29-1 to TRBJ2-7, with D unresolved. V lost 2 bases and J lost 4, with 6 bases in between. Germline assignment: CDR1 SQVTM and CDR2 ANQGSEA. This CDR3 is built from 11 residues. The CDR3 sequence is CSVESEYEQYF. In DNA, the CDR3 is TGCAGCGTTGAAAGCGAGTACGAGCAGTACTTC.

The chain combines TRBV19 with TRBJ2-3; D is uncertain. The CDR3 is 13 amino acids. Germline CDR1 LNHDA, CDR2 SQIVND (reference sequence). Between the trimmed V and J ends, which lost 5 bases and 2 bases, there was a span of 8 bases. The CDR3 loop is CASSFSITDTQYF. CDR3 DNA: TGTGCCAGTAGTTTCTCCATCACAGATACGCAGTATTTT. The entire variable domain, with the rest obtained from reference TRBV19 and TRBJ2-3, is as follows: DGGITQSPKYLFRKEGQNVTLSCEQNLNHDAMYWYRQDPGQGLRLIYYSQIVNDFQKGDIAEGYSVSREKKESFPLTVTSAQKNPTAFYLCASSFSITDTQYFGPGTRLTVL.

In nucleotides, the CDR3 is TGTGCCAGCTCACCAGGGAACCTCGGGTTTGGCGAGGAGACCCAGTACTTC. Its translation: CASSPGNLGFGEETQYF. The chain joins TRBV18 to TRBJ2-5; D gene ambiguous. The V end was cut by 2 bases, the J end by 5 bases, with 21 bases between. CDR3 size: 17 residues. Germline values: CDR1 KGHSH, CDR2 LQKENI.

This clone was found once. The V and J genes are TRBV5-6 and TRBJ1-2, with a weak D call TRBD1 (5 bases). This CDR3 has 16 amino acids. V lost 2 bases and J lost 5, with 19 bases in between. The germline V gene has CDR1 SGHDT and CDR2 YYEEEE. Written as DNA, the CDR3 is TGTGCCAGCAGCTTTGGCCCCCGAGCGGACACTTATGGCTACACCTTC. Translating gives CASSFGPRADTYGYTF.

The V and J genes are TRBV5-5 and TRBJ2-1, with 8 bases matching TRBD2. This CDR3 region has 14 residues. The germline gives CDR1 SGHKS, CDR2 YYEKEE (reference sequence). V shed 2 bases and J 5 bases; nucleotides not matched to a gene: 3. CDR3 amino acids: CASSFYGGDNEQFF. In nucleotides, the CDR3 is TGTGCCAGCAGCTTCTACGGGGGGGACAATGAGCAGTTCTTC.